This T cell receptor (beta chain) was identified in a study of CD8+CD57+ T cells in acquired aplastic anemia. Study at large: Across the sorted CD4+ and CD8+ cells, DNA amounts averaged roughly 3 ug.

Sequenced patients had shown CD8+CD57+ cell expansion by flow cytometry. CDR1 is SQVTM and CDR2 is ANQGSEA in the germline V gene. The length of the CDR3 is 11 residues. V lost 6 bases to trimming and J lost 1 base, with 7 bases between them. Using genomic DNA as the template, TCR beta VDJ and CDR3 profiling was carried out. One entry per CDR3 protein, called by TCRdb with MiXCR from the reads. The sample lists around 170,000 distinct CDR3 sequences; roughly half were seen once. Sequences were obtained from sorted CD4+, CD8+, or CD8+CD57+ T cells (not recorded which) from PBMCs. The genes are TRBV29-1 and TRBJ2-7; D possibly corresponds to TRBD1 (6 bases). This sequence was found in a human donor with aplastic anemia. The CDR3 loop is CSVGQSYEQYF. CDR3 in DNA: TGCAGCGTCGGACAGTCCTACGAGCAGTACTTC.